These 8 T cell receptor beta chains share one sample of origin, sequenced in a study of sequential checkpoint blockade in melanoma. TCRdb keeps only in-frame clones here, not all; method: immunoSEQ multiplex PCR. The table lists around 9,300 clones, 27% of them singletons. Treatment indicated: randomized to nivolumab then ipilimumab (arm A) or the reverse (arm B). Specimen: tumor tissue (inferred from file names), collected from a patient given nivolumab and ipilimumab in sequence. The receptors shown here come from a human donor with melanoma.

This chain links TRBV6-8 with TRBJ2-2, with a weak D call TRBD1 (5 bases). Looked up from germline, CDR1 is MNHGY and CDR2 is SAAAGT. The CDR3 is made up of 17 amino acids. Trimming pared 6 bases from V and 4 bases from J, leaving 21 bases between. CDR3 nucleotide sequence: TGTGCCAGCAGACCATTCCTGGGGCCCCAGGGCACCGGGGAGCTGTTTTTT. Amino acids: CASRPFLGPQGTGELFF.

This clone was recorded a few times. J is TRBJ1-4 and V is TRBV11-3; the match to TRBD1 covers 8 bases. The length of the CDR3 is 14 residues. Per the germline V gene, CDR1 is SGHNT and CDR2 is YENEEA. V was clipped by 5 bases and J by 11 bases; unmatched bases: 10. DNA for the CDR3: TGTGCCAGCAGCGACGGACAGGGTGGAGGCAAACTGTTTTTT. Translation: CASSDGQGGGKLFF.

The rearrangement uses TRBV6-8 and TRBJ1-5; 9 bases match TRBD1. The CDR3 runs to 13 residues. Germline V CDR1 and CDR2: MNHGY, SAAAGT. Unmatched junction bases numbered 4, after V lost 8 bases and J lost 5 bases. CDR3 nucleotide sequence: TGTGCCAGCTCCAGACAGGGGGATCAGCCCCAGCATTTT. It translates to CASSRQGDQPQHF.

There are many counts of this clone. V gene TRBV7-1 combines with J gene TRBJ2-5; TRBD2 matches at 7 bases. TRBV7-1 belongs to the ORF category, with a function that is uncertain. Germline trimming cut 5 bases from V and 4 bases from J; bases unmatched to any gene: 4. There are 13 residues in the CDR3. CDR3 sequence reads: CASSPGTIETQYF. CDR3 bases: TGTGCCAGCAGCCCGGGGACTATAGAGACCCAGTACTTC.

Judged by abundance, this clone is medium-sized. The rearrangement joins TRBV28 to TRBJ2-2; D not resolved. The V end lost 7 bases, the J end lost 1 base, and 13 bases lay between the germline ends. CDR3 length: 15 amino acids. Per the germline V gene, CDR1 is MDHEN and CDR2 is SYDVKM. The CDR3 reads CASTLPAENTGELFF. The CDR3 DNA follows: TGTGCCAGCACCTTGCCAGCAGAGAACACCGGGGAGCTGTTTTTT.

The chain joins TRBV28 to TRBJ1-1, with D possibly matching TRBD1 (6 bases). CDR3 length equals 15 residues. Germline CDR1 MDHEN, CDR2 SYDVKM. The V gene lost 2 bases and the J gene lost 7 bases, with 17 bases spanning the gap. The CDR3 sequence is CASSLQLGGAYEAFF. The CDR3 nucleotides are TGTGCCAGCAGTTTACAACTCGGGGGCGCCTATGAAGCTTTCTTT.

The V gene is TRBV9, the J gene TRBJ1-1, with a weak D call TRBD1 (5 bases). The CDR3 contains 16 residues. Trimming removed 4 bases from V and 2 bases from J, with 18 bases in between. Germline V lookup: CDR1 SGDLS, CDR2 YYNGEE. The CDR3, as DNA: TGTGCCAGCAGCCAAGACCCCGCGGGGGGAAACACTGAAGCTTTCTTT. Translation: CASSQDPAGGNTEAFF.

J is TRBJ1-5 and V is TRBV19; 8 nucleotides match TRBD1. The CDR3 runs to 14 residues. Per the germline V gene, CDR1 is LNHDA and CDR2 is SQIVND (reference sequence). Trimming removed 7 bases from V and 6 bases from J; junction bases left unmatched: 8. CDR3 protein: CASMGTGPTQPQHF. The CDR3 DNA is TGTGCCAGTATGGGGACAGGCCCTACTCAGCCCCAGCATTTT.